This note documents a single T cell receptor beta chain sequence. Its antigen is currently unknown. The data derive from a study of T cell repertoires in cytomegalovirus infection. Study-wide context: Public TCR beta signature analysis indicated the presence of both CMV infection and matching HLA type.

Points from the study as a whole: The ex vivo response was dominated by HLA-C-restricted CMV-specific TCR beta clonotypes.

The CDR3 length is 16 residues. The germline gives CDR1 SGHDN, CDR2 FVKESK. The V end was cut by 4 bases, the J end by 3 bases, with 15 bases between. TCRdb reprocessed the reads with MiXCR, giving one entry per CDR3 protein. The sample has approximately 630,000 distinct CDR3 sequences, approximately 24% seen once. The rearrangement links TRBV14 to TRBJ2-2; D ambiguous. The specimen sequenced was CD8+ T cells from PBMCs. The TCR sequence derives from a human donor in good health (CMV status not recorded). Some clones in this sample may be carry-over from other donors' samples. CDR3 amino acids: CASSRPRPLDTGELFF. The CDR3 nucleotides read TGTGCCAGCAGCCGACCCCGACCCCTCGACACCGGGGAGCTGTTTTTT. Together with reference TRBV14 and TRBJ2-2, the CDR3 gives the full variable domain: EAGVTQFPSHSVIEKGQTVTLRCDPISGHDNLYWYRRVMGKEIKFLLHFVKESKQDESGMPNNRFLAERTGGTYSTLKVQPAELEDSGVYFCASSRPRPLDTGELFFGEGSRLTVL.